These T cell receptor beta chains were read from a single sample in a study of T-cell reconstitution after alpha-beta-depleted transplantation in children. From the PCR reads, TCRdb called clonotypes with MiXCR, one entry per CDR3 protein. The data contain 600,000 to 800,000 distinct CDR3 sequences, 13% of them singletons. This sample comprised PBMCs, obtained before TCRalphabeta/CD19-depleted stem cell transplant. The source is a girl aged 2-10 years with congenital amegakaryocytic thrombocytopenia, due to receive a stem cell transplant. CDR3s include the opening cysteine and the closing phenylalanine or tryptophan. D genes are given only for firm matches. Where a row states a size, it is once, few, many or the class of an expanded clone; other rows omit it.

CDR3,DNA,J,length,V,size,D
CSVVGGTGVAGELFF,TGCAGCGTTGTCGGTGGGACAGGGGTTGCCGGGGAGCTGTTTTTT,TRBJ2-2,15,TRBV29-1,many,TRBD1
CSMGSGAGDTQYF,TGCAGCATGGGATCGGGAGCAGGAGATACGCAGTATTTT,TRBJ2-3,13,TRBV20-1,many,NA
CASSLGDSGLREQSF,TGCGCCAGCAGCTTGGGGGATTCTGGACTACGCGAGCAGTCCTTC,TRBJ2-7,15,TRBV5-1,once,NA
CSASGSSGNTIYF,TGCAGTGCTAGCGGGAGCTCTGGAAACACCATATATTTT,TRBJ1-3,13,TRBV20-1,many,NA
CASSPSRGETGELFF,TGTGCCAGCTCACCAAGCCGGGGAGAGACCGGGGAGCTGTTTTTT,TRBJ2-2,15,TRBV18,few,NA
CSASDSSESTDTQYF,TGCAGTGCTAGCGATTCTAGCGAAAGCACAGATACGCAGTATTTT,TRBJ2-3,15,TRBV20-1,many,NA
CSVEDAFRAPYEQYF,TGCAGCGTTGAAGATGCCTTCAGGGCCCCCTACGAGCAGTACTTC,TRBJ2-7,15,TRBV29-1,NA,NA
CASSIKGGSHFSYEQYF,TGTGCCAGCAGCATTAAGGGAGGTAGCCATTTTTCCTACGAGCAGTACTTC,TRBJ2-7,17,TRBV7-2,NA,NA
CASSTGLAEEPNTGELFF,TGCGCCAGCAGCACGGGACTAGCGGAAGAGCCCAACACCGGGGAGCTGTTTTTT,TRBJ2-2,18,TRBV5-1,few,TRBD2
CASRRGGSYEQYF,TGTGCCAGCAGGCGGGGCGGCTCCTACGAGCAGTACTTC,TRBJ2-7,13,TRBV12-3/TRBV12-4,many,NA
CATSSSPGQGFIYEQYF,TGTGCCACCAGCAGTTCTCCCGGACAGGGGTTTATCTACGAGCAGTACTTC,TRBJ2-7,17,TRBV15,many,TRBD1
CASSISGSRWETQYF,TGTGCCAGCTCGATCAGCGGGAGTCGGTGGGAGACCCAGTACTTC,TRBJ2-5,15,TRBV6-1,NA,TRBD2
CASSSIQGRTTYEQYF,TGTGCCAGCAGCTCGATACAGGGAAGAACCACCTACGAGCAGTACTTC,TRBJ2-7,16,TRBV7-9,many,NA
CASTEGGTQYF,TGTGCCAGCACCGAAGGGGGTACGCAGTATTTT,TRBJ2-3,11,TRBV6-1,many,NA